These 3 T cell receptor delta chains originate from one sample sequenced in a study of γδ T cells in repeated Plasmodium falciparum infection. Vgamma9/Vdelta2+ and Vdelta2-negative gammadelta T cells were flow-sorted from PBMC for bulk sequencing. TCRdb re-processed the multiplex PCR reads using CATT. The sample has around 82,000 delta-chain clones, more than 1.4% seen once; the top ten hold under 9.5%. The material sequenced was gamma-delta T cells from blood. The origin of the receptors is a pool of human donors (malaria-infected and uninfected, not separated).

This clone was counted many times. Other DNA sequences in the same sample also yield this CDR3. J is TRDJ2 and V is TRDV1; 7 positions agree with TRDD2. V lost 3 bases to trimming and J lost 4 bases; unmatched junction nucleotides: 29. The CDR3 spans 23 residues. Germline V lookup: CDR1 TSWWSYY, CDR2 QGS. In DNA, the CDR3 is TGTGCTCTTGGGGACCGGGGGGCCTTCCTGACCGCTTACTGGTGGACCCAGACAGCACAACTCTTCTTT. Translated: CALGDRGAFLTAYWWTQTAQLFF.

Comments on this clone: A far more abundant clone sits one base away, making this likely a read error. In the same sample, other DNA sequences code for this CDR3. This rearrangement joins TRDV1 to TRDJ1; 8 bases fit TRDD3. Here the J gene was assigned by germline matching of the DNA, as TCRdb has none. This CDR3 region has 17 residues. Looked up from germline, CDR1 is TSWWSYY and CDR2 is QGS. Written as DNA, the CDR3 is TGTGCTCTTGGGGAACGAAGGGGAATGGGGATACCCGACAAACTCATCTTT. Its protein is CALGERRGMGIPDKLIF.

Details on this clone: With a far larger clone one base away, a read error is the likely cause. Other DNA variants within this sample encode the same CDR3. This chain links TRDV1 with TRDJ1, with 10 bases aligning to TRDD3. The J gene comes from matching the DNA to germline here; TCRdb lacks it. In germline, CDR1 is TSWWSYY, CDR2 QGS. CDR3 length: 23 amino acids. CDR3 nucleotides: TGCGCTCTTGGGGTCCTACCGGGTCCACGTAAACCCACTGGGGGATTATTCACCGATAAACTCATCTTT. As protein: CALGVLPGPRKPTGGLFTDKLIF.